These T cell receptor beta chains were read from a single sample in a study of T cells in Graves' hyperthyroidism and ophthalmopathy. TCRdb re-analysed the multiplex PCR reads in MiXCR, keeping a single row per CDR3 protein. The data show more than 500,000 distinct CDR3 sequences, about 16% seen once. Sequences were obtained from blood. These receptors were collected from a woman in her twenties or thirties with Graves' ophthalmopathy. The CDR3 runs from the conserved cysteine through the conserved F or W. D genes are given only for firm matches. Some rows have no size entry. The others give once, few or many, or a class for an expanded clone.

abundance	j_gene	d_gene	v_gene	CDR3nt	CDR3aa
few	TRBJ2-2	NA	TRBV27	TGTGCCAGCAGTTTACAGGGGCGCGGGGAGCTGTTTTTT	CASSLQGRGELFF
NA	TRBJ1-1	NA	TRBV5-1	TGCGCCAGCAGCTTAAATCGCGGGGGTTTCCCTGAAGCTTTCTTT	CASSLNRGGFPEAFF
NA	TRBJ1-2	NA	TRBV4-3	TGCGCCAGCAGCCCAGGGGACCAACCGCGGGGCTACACCTTC	CASSPGDQPRGYTF
many	TRBJ1-2	TRBD1	TRBV7-8	TGTGCCAGCAGCTCAATGCGTTTCTGGACAGGGGGCTATGGCTACACCTTC	CASSSMRFWTGGYGYTF
many	TRBJ2-1	TRBD2	TRBV20-1	TGCAGTGCTAGAGGGAGGCGGGAGTCCTACAATGAGCAGTTCTTC	CSARGRRESYNEQFF
NA	TRBJ1-2	NA	TRBV29-1	TGCAGCGTTCATAGCGACTTTGCTACCTTC	CSVHSDFATF
few	TRBJ1-3	NA	TRBV6-1	TGTGCCAGCAGTAGAGCGTACGACATCTCTGGAAACACCATATATTTT	CASSRAYDISGNTIYF
many	TRBJ2-7	NA	TRBV29-1	TGCAGCGTCAGGACAGCCTACGAGCAGTACTTC	CSVRTAYEQYF
many	TRBJ2-7	TRBD2	TRBV11-2	TGTGCCAGCAGCTTATACGTGGTGGCTAGCGGGGACTACGAGCAGTACTTC	CASSLYVVASGDYEQYF
once	TRBJ2-3	NA	TRBV4-3	TGCGCCAGCAGCCAAGTGGTCGTCCCCTTTCCGACTGGCACAGATACGCAGTATTTT	CASSQVVVPFPTGTDTQYF
many	TRBJ2-1	TRBD2	TRBV11-3	TGTGCCAGCAGCTCAGGGACTAGCGTCACCTACAATGAGCAGTTCTTC	CASSSGTSVTYNEQFF
NA	TRBJ2-1	TRBD1	TRBV19	TGTGCCAGTAGTATTCGGACAGGCAATGAGCAGTTCTTC	CASSIRTGNEQFF
many	TRBJ1-6	TRBD1	TRBV20-1	TGCAGTGCCTTAGGGACAGGGCAGTCACCCCTCCACTTT	CSALGTGQSPLHF
many	TRBJ1-6	NA	TRBV20-1	TGCAGTGCTAGAGACAGGGTAACCGATTCACCCCTCCACTTT	CSARDRVTDSPLHF
NA	TRBJ1-1	TRBD1	TRBV19	TGTGCCAGTAGGCCCGACAGGGCAGCCAACACTGAAGCTTTCTTT	CASRPDRAANTEAFF
NA	TRBJ1-5	NA	TRBV6-2/TRBV6-3	TGTGCCAGCGGCCTCGGCAATCAGCCCCAGCATTTT	CASGLGNQPQHF
many	TRBJ1-5	TRBD1	TRBV5-6	TGTGCCAGCAGCTACCAGGGGGGAGATCAGCCCCAGCATTTT	CASSYQGGDQPQHF
many	TRBJ2-1	NA	TRBV20-1	TGCAGTGCTCCCTCAGAGAGAGCTACTGAGCAGTTCTTC	CSAPSERATEQFF
many	TRBJ2-7	TRBD1	TRBV2	TGTGCCAGCAGACTACACACAGGGGTCTACGAGCAGTACTTC	CASRLHTGVYEQYF
many	TRBJ1-1	TRBD1	TRBV12-3/TRBV12-4	TGTGCCAGCACCCTACAGGGGGCGAACACTGAAGCTTTCTTT	CASTLQGANTEAFF
many	TRBJ2-3	NA	TRBV11-2	TGTGCCAGCAGCTATACAGGTCATAGCACAGATACGCAGTATTTT	CASSYTGHSTDTQYF
NA	TRBJ1-1	TRBD1	TRBV28	TGTGCCAGCGCGGGACAGGGGGACACTGAAGCTTTCTTT	CASAGQGDTEAFF
few	TRBJ2-7	NA	TRBV27	TGTGCCAGCAGTCGACAGGGAGGCGAGCAGTACTTC	CASSRQGGEQYF
many	TRBJ2-5	NA	TRBV12-3/TRBV12-4	TGTGCCAGCAGGCGCGCAGGGGGACTACAAGAGACCCAGTACTTC	CASRRAGGLQETQYF
many	TRBJ2-1	NA	TRBV7-9	TGTGCCAGCCAATCCGGGACTTCCTACAATGAGCAGTTCTTC	CASQSGTSYNEQFF